Below are 3 T cell receptor beta chains sequenced from a single sample in a study of beta chain features in type 1 diabetes. Sequenced material consisted of expressed TCRB transcripts (all of the isolated RNA was reverse transcribed). Some clones are missing from TCRdb's copy, which holds only in-frame ones; the method was immunoSEQ multiplex PCR. The data hold over 40,000 clones, with roughly 49% observed a single time. The sequenced material came from Tregs from blood. Receptor source: a woman between 18 and 30 years old in good health.

The chain couples TRBV6-5 to TRBJ2-5; a weak D match, TRBD2 (5 bases). V lost 0 bases to trimming and J lost 5 bases, with 13 bases between them. The germline CDR1 and CDR2 sequences are MNHEY and SVGAGI. The CDR3 consists of 15 residues. The CDR3 DNA reads as TGTGCCAGCAGTTACTCGTACGGCGGGTCGGAGACCCAGTACTTC. It encodes CASSYSYGGSETQYF.

The rearrangement links TRBV28 to TRBJ2-2; TRBD1 matches at 9 bases. Losses at the gene ends were 7 bases for V and 1 base for J; bases not matched to a gene: 1. Germline loops: CDR1 MDHEN, CDR2 SYDVKM. This CDR3 has 14 amino acids. CDR3 amino acids: CASTGQGNTGELFF. CDR3 sequence (DNA): TGTGCCAGCACGGGACAGGGGAACACCGGGGAGCTGTTTTTT. The variable domain in full, completed from reference TRBV28 and TRBJ2-2, reads DVKVTQSSRYLVKRTGEKVFLECVQDMDHENMFWYRQDPGLGLRLIYFSYDVKMKEKGDIPEGYSVSREKKERFSLILESASTNQTSMYLCASTGQGNTGELFFGEGSRLTVL.

V usage is TRBV5-6 and J usage is TRBJ2-1; a weak D match, TRBD1 (7 bases). V lost 0 bases, J lost 3 bases, and 19 bases lay in between. Germline CDR1 reads SGHDT; CDR2 reads YYEEEE. The length of the CDR3 is 18 residues. As DNA, the CDR3 is TGTGCCAGCAGCTTGGCGGTTGGGCAGGGGGGTTTCTACAATGAGCAGTTCTTC. Its protein is CASSLAVGQGGFYNEQFF.